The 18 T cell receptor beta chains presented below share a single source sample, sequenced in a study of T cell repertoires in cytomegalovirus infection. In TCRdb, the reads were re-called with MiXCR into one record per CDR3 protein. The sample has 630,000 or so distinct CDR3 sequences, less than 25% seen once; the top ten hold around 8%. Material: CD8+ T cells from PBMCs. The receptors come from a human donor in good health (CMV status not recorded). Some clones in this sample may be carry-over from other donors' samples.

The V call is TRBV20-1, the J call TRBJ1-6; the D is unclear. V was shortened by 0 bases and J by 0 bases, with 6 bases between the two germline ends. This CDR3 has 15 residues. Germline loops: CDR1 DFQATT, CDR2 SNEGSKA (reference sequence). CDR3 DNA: TGCAGTGCTAGAGAGGGGAGCTCCTATAATTCACCCCTCCACTTT. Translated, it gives CSAREGSSYNSPLHF.

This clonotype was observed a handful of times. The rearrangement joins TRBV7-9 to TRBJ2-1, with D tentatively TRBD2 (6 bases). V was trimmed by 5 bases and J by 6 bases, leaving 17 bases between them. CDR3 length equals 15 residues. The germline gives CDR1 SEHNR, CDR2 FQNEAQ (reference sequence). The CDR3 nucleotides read TGTGCCAGCAGCCCACCCCTCGGGGGTCTCAATGAGCAGTTCTTC. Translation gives CASSPPLGGLNEQFF.

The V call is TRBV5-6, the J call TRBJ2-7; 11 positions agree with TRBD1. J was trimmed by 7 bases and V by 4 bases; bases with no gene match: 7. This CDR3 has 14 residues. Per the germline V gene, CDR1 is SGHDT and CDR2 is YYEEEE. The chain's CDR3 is CASSRGQGAQEQYF. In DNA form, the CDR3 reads TGTGCCAGCAGCCGTGGACAGGGGGCGCAAGAGCAGTACTTC.

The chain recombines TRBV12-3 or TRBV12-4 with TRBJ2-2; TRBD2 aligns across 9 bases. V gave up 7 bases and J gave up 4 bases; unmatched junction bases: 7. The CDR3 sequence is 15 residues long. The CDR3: CASTTGTSPTGELFF. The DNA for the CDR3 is TGTGCCAGCACCACCGGGACTAGCCCCACCGGGGAGCTGTTTTTT.

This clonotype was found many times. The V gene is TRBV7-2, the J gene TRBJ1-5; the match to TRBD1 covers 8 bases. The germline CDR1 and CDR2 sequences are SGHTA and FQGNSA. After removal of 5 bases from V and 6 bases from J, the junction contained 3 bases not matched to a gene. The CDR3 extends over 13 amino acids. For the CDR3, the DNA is TGTGCCAGCAGCGCCAGGGGGCTTCAGCCCCAGCATTTT. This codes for CASSARGLQPQHF.

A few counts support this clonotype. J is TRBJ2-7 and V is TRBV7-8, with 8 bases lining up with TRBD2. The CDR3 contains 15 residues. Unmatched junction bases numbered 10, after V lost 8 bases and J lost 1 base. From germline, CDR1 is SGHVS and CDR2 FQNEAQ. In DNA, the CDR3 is TGTGCCAGCCAACAGTTCGGCGGGGGGTCCTACGAGCAGTACGTC. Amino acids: CASQQFGGGSYEQYV.

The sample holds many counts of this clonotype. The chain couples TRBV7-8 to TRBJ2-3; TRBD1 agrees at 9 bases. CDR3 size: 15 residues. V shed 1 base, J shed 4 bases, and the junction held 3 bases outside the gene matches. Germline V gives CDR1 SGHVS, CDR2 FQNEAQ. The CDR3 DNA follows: TGTGCCAGCAGCTTAGTGGACAGGGGAGCAGATACGCAGTATTTT. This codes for CASSLVDRGADTQYF.

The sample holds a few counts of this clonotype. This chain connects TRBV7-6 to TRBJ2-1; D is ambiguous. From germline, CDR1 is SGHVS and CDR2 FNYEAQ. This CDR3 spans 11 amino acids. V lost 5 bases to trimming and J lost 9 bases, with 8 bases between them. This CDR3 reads CASSESLEQFF. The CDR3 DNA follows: TGTGCCAGCAGCGAGAGTCTTGAGCAGTTCTTC.

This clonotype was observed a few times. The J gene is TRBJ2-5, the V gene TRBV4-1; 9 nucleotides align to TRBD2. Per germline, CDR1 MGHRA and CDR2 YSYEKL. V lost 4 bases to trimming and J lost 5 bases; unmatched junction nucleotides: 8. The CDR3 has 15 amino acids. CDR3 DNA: TGCGCCAGCAGCCCCACGGGACTAGCCGGCGAGACCCAGTACTTC. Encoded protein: CASSPTGLAGETQYF.

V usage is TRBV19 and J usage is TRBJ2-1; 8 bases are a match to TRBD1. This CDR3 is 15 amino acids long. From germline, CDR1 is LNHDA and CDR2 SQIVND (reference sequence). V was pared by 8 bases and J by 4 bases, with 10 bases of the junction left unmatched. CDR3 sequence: CASEIGQGSYNEQFF. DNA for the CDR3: TGTGCCAGTGAGATTGGACAGGGCTCGTACAATGAGCAGTTCTTC.

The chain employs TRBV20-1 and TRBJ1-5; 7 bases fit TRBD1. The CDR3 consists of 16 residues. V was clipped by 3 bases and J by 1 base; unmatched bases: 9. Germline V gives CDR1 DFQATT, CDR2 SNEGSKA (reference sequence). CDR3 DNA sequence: TGCAGTGCTAGTCCCTTCGACAGGGCAAGCAATCAGCCCCAGCATTTT. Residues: CSASPFDRASNQPQHF.

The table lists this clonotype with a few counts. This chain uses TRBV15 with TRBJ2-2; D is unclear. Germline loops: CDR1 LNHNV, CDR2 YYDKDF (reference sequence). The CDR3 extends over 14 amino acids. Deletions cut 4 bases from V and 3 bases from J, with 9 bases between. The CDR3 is CATSKPQDTGELFF. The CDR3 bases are TGTGCCACCAGCAAACCCCAGGACACCGGGGAGCTGTTTTTT.

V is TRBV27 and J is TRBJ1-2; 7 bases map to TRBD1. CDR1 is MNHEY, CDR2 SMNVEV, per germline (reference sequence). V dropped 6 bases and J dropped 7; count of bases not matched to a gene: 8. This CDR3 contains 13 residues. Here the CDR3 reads CASSGQAYGGYTF. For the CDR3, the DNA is TGTGCCAGCAGCGGACAGGCGTATGGTGGCTACACCTTC.

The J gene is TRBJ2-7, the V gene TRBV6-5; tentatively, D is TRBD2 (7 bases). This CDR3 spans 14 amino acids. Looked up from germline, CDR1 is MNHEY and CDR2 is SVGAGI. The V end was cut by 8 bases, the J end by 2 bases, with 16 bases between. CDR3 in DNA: TGTGCCAGCGGATCGGCGGGGGCCGCCTACGAGCAGTACTTC. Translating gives CASGSAGAAYEQYF.

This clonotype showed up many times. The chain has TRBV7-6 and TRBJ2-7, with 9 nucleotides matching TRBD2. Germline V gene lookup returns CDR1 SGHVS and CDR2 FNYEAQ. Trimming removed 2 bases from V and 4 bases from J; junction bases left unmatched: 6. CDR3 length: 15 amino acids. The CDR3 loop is CASSLLAGISYEQYV. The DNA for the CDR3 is TGTGCCAGCAGCTTACTAGCGGGGATCTCATACGAGCAGTACGTC.

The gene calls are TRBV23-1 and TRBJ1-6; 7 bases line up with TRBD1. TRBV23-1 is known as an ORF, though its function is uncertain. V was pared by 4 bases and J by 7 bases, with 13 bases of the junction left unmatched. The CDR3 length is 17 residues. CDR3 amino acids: CASSRPKTGRLNSPLHF. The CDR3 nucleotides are TGCGCCAGCAGTCGGCCAAAGACAGGGAGGTTGAATTCACCCCTCCACTTT.

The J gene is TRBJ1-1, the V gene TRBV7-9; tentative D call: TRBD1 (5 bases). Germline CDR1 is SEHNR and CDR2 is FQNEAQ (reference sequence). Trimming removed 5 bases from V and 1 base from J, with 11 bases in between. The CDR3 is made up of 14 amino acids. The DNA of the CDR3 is TGTGCCAGCAGCGGCAGACAGAAGAACACTGAAGCTTTCTTT. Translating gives CASSGRQKNTEAFF. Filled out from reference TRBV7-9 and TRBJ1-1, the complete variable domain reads DTGVSQNPRHKITKRGQNVTFRCDPISEHNRLYWYRQTLGQGPEFLTYFQNEAQLEKSRLLSDRFSAERPKGSFSTLEIQRTEQGDSAMYLCASSGRQKNTEAFFGQGTRLTVV.

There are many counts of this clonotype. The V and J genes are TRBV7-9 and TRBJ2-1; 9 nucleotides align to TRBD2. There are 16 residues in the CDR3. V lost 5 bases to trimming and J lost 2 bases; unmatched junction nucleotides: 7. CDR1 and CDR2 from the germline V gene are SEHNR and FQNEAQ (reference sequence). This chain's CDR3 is CASSPPSGAAYNEQFF. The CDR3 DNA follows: TGTGCCAGCAGCCCCCCTAGCGGGGCAGCCTACAATGAGCAGTTCTTC.